Each of the 17 T cell receptor beta chains below was sequenced from the same sample in a study of cytomegalovirus exposure and HLA in healthy donors. A multiplex PCR was run with 60 Vbeta primers and 13 Jbeta primers. Here immunoSEQ multiplex PCR was the method, and the copy in TCRdb shows in-frame clones only, minus some. Of about 160,000 clones listed, 70% to 80% were seen once; the top ten hold 4.3%. The sample was PBMCs. The origin of the receptors is a man aged 35-49 years in good health and CMV-seronegative.

This rearrangement joins TRBV28 to TRBJ1-5; D might be TRBD1 (5 bases). The germline V gene encodes CDR1 MDHEN and CDR2 SYDVKM. V was pared by 3 bases and J by 6 bases, with 9 bases between. This CDR3 comprises 13 residues. CDR3 sequence: CASSFGGTQPQHF. The CDR3 nucleotides read TGTGCCAGCAGTTTCGGGGGGACTCAGCCCCAGCATTTT.

The J gene is TRBJ1-1, the V gene TRBV27; 8 bases map to TRBD1. J lost 0 bases, V lost 10 bases, and 7 bases had no gene match. CDR3 length: 14 amino acids. Looked up from germline, CDR1 is MNHEY and CDR2 is SMNVEV (reference sequence). The CDR3 protein is CATKATGVNTEAFF. The CDR3 nucleotides read TGTGCCACGAAAGCGACAGGGGTGAACACTGAAGCTTTCTTT.

This clone was seen a single time. The chain links TRBV19 to TRBJ1-1; 7 positions agree with TRBD1. The length of the CDR3 is 15 residues. Germline V gives CDR1 LNHDA, CDR2 SQIVND (reference sequence). Germline trimming cut 5 bases from V and 0 bases from J; bases unmatched to any gene: 6. For the CDR3, the DNA is TGTGCCAGTAGTGTGCAGGGGGGACTGAACACTGAAGCTTTCTTT. Translated, it gives CASSVQGGLNTEAFF.

The chain combines TRBV5-1 with TRBJ2-1, with D unresolved. This CDR3 comprises 11 residues. Trimming shortened V by 3 bases and J by 4 bases, and 2 bases separated the two germline ends. The germline V gene has CDR1 SGHRS and CDR2 YFSETQ. This CDR3 reads CASSSYNEQFF. CDR3 in DNA: TGCGCCAGCAGCTCGTACAATGAGCAGTTCTTC.

The chain combines TRBV5-1 with TRBJ2-7, with no clear D. CDR1 and CDR2 (germline): SGHRS, YFSETQ. The CDR3 contains 12 residues. V was pared by 1 base and J by 2 bases, with 4 bases between. This chain's CDR3 is CASSLSAYEQYF. CDR3 in DNA: TGCGCCAGCAGCTTGTCAGCCTACGAGCAGTACTTC.

This chain links TRBV11-3 with TRBJ2-5; D gene ambiguous. Between the trimmed V and J ends, which lost 0 bases and 7 bases, there was a span of 9 bases. The CDR3 has 13 amino acids. CDR1 and CDR2 (germline): SGHNT, YENEEA. The CDR3 sequence is CASSLEPVGTQYF. CDR3 bases: TGTGCCAGCAGCTTAGAACCAGTTGGGACCCAGTACTTC.

V is TRBV7-9 and J is TRBJ2-7; TRBD1 agrees at 9 bases. Germline V gene data show CDR1 as SEHNR and CDR2 as FQNEAQ (reference sequence). This CDR3 spans 16 amino acids. V lost 5 bases, J lost 4 bases, and 12 bases stayed unmatched. The CDR3 DNA reads as TGTGCCAGCAGCCCGTGGTCGGGACAGGGCCCTTACGAGCAGTACTTC. Encoded protein: CASSPWSGQGPYEQYF.

This chain uses TRBV20-1 with TRBJ2-5; D gene unclear. The CDR3 length is 11 residues. Germline V gene data show CDR1 as DFQATT and CDR2 as SNEGSKA (reference sequence). V lost 0 bases, J lost 5 bases, and 4 bases lay in between. The CDR3 here is CSAREEETQYF. The CDR3 DNA sequence: TGCAGTGCTAGAGAGGAGGAGACCCAGTACTTC.

J is TRBJ1-2 and V is TRBV7-2, with D maybe TRBD1 (5 bases). V was trimmed by 1 base and J by 0 bases, leaving 6 bases between them. Germline V CDR1 and CDR2: SGHTA, FQGNSA. The length of the CDR3 is 14 residues. In DNA, the CDR3 is TGTGCCAGCAGCTTAGGGGGGGCTAACTATGGCTACACCTTC. This gives the protein CASSLGGANYGYTF.

The V gene is TRBV9, the J gene TRBJ2-2; 8 bases agree with TRBD1. The J segment lost 4 bases and the V segment lost 0 bases, leaving 5 bases of the junction unmatched. The CDR3 length is 16 residues. Per germline, CDR1 SGDLS and CDR2 YYNGEE. CDR3 sequence: CASSVGTGIRTGELFF. The CDR3 coding sequence is TGTGCCAGCAGCGTAGGGACAGGGATCCGCACCGGGGAGCTGTTTTTT.

The genes are TRBV29-1 and TRBJ1-1; D might be TRBD1 (5 bases). Germline values: CDR1 SQVTM, CDR2 ANQGSEA. The CDR3 covers 12 residues. The V gene lost 6 bases and the J gene lost 1 base, with 9 bases spanning the gap. This chain's CDR3 is CSVIQGNTEAFF. CDR3 DNA: TGCAGCGTAATTCAGGGGAACACTGAAGCTTTCTTT. The full variable domain, with the rest looked up from reference TRBV29-1 and TRBJ1-1, is SAVISQKPSRDICQRGTSLTIQCQVDSQVTMMFWYRQQPGQSLTLIATANQGSEATYESGFVIDKFPISRPNLTFSTLTVSNMSPEDSSIYLCSVIQGNTEAFFGQGTRLTVV.

The genes are TRBV2 and TRBJ1-5, with D possibly being TRBD1 (6 bases). V was clipped by 6 bases and J by 5 bases, with 17 bases between them. Per germline, CDR1 SNHLY and CDR2 FYNNEI. CDR3 length equals 15 residues. The DNA for the CDR3 is TGTGCCAGCAGACCGGGCTCAGGGGCGCATCAGCCCCAGCATTTT. Translation gives CASRPGSGAHQPQHF. Full variable domain (rest looked up from reference TRBV2 and TRBJ1-5): EPEVTQTPSHQVTQMGQEVILRCVPISNHLYFYWYRQILGQKVEFLVSFYNNEISEKSEIFDDQFSVERPDGSNFTLKIRSTKLEDSAMYFCASRPGSGAHQPQHFGDGTRLSIL.

The chain carries TRBV19 and TRBJ2-7; D is perhaps TRBD1 (6 bases). The CDR3 has 14 residues. Trimming left V 8 bases short and J 2 bases short, with 16 bases between. The germline V gene has CDR1 LNHDA and CDR2 SQIVND (reference sequence). CDR3 coding DNA: TGTGCCAGTCGCCCTAGGGACAAAGCCTACGAGCAGTACTTC. It translates to CASRPRDKAYEQYF.

J is TRBJ2-2 and V is TRBV29-1; D ambiguous. V dropped 1 base and J dropped 0 bases, with 3 bases sitting between them. The CDR3 runs to 13 residues. The germline V gene has CDR1 SQVTM and CDR2 ANQGSEA. Here the CDR3 DNA reads TGCAGCGTTGAAGCTTCGAACACCGGGGAGCTGTTTTTT. Translating gives CSVEASNTGELFF.

The chain links TRBV19 to TRBJ1-1; no reliable D call. Germline assignment: CDR1 LNHDA and CDR2 SQIVND (reference sequence). Trimming pared 1 base from V and 0 bases from J, leaving 12 bases between. This CDR3 is built from 16 residues. CDR3 loop: CASSIGPNDLNTEAFF. The CDR3 DNA reads TGTGCCAGTAGTATAGGCCCCAACGACTTGAACACTGAAGCTTTCTTT. The full variable domain, in which reference TRBV19 and TRBJ1-1 provide the parts outside the CDR3, is DGGITQSPKYLFRKEGQNVTLSCEQNLNHDAMYWYRQDPGQGLRLIYYSQIVNDFQKGDIAEGYSVSREKKESFPLTVTSAQKNPTAFYLCASSIGPNDLNTEAFFGQGTRLTVV.

This rearrangement joins TRBV19 to TRBJ2-7; tentatively, D is TRBD2 (5 bases). Germline V lookup: CDR1 LNHDA, CDR2 SQIVND (reference sequence). Trimming took off 4 bases at V and 3 bases at J, with 10 bases between the two ends. CDR3 length equals 13 residues. The CDR3: CASSSLTNYEQYF. The CDR3 coding sequence is TGTGCCAGTAGTAGCTTGACTAACTACGAGCAGTACTTC.

A single count supports this clone. The rearrangement joins TRBV2 to TRBJ2-1; 10 nucleotides match TRBD2. V trimming: 6 bases; J trimming: 9 bases; junction bases outside the gene matches: 11. The CDR3 extends over 15 amino acids. The germline CDR1 and CDR2 sequences are SNHLY and FYNNEI. The CDR3 nucleotides read TGTGCCAGCAGGATTAGCGGGGGGTGGGGAGTTGAGCAGTTCTTC. Translated: CASRISGGWGVEQFF.